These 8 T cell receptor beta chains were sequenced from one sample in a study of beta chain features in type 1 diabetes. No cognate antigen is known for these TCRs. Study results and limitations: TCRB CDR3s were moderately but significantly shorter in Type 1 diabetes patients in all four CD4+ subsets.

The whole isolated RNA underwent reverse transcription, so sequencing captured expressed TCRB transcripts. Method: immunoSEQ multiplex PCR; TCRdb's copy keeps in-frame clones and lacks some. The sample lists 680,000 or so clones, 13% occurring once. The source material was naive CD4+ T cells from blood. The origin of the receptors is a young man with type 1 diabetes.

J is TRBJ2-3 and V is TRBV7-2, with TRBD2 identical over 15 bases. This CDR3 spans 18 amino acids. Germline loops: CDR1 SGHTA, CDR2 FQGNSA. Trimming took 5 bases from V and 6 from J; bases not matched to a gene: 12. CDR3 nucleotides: TGTGCCAGCAGCGTCACCGGACTAGCGGGGGGGCAAGCGGATACGCAGTATTTT. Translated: CASSVTGLAGGQADTQYF. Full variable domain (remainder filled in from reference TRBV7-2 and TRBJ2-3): GAGVSQSPSNKVTEKGKDVELRCDPISGHTALYWYRQSLGQGLEFLIYFQGNSAPDKSGLPSDRFSAERTGGSVSTLTIQRTQQEDSAVYLCASSVTGLAGGQADTQYFGPGTRLTVL.

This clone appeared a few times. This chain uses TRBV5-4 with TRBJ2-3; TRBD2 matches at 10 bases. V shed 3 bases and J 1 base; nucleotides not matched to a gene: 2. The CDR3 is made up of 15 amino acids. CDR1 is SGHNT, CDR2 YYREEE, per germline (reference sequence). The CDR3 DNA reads TGTGCCAGCAGCTCCGGACTAGCGGGCACAGATACGCAGTATTTT. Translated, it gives CASSSGLAGTDTQYF.

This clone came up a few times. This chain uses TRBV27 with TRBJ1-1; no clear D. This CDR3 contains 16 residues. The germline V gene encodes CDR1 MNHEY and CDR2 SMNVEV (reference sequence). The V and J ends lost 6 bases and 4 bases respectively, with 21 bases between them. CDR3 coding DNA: TGTGCCAGCAGCCCCCAAGGAATCGGCGGCAGCACTGAAGCTTTCTTT. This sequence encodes CASSPQGIGGSTEAFF.

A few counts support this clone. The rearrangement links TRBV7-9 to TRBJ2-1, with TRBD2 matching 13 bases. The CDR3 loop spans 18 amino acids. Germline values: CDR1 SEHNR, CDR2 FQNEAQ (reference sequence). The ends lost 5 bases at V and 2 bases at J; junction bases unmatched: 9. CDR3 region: CASSLRTSGGLTYNEQFF. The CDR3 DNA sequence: TGTGCCAGCAGCCTTAGGACTAGCGGGGGATTAACCTACAATGAGCAGTTCTTC.

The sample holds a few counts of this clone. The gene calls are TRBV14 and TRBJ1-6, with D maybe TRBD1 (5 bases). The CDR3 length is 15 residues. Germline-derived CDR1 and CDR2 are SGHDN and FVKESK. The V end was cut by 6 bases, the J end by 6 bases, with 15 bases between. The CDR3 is CASSLGHSSNSPLHF. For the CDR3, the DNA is TGTGCCAGCAGTCTAGGACACAGCTCTAATTCACCCCTCCACTTT.

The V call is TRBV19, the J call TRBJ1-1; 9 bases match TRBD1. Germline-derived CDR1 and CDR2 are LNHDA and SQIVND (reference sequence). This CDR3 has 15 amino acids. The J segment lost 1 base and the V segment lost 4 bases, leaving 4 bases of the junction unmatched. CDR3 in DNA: TGTGCCAGTAGTACGAGGACAGGGGAGAACACTGAAGCTTTCTTT. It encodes CASSTRTGENTEAFF.

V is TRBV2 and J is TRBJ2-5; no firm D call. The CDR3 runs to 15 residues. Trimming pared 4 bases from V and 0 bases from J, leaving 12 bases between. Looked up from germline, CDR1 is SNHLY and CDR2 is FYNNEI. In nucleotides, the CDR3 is TGTGCCAGCAGTGCCTCCCGGCAGTACCAAGAGACCCAGTACTTC. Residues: CASSASRQYQETQYF.

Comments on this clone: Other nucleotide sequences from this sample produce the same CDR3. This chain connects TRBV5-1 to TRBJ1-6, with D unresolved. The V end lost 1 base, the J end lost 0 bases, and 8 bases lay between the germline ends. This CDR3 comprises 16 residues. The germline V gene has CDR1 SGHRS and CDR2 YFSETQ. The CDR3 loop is CASSLPGSSYNSPLHF. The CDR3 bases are TGCGCCAGCAGCTTGCCGGGAAGCTCCTATAATTCACCCCTCCACTTT.